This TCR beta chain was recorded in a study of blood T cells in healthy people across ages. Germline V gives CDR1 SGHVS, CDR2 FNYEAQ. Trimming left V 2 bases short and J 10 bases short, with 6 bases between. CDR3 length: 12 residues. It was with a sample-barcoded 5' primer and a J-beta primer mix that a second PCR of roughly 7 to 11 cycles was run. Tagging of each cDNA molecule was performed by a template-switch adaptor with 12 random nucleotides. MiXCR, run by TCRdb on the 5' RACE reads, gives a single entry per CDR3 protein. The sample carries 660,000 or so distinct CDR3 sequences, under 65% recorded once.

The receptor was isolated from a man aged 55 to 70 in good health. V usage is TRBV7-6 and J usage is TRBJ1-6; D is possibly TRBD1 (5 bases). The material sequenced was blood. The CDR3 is CASSLTGSPLHF. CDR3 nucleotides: TGTGCCAGCAGCTTAACAGGATCACCCCTCCACTTT. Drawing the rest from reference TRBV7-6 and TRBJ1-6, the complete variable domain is GAGVSQSPRYKVTKRGQDVALRCDPISGHVSLYWYRQALGQGPEFLTYFNYEAQQDKSGLPNDRFSAERPEGSISTLTIQRTEQRDSAMYRCASSLTGSPLHFGNGTRLTVT.